This passage covers 32 T cell receptor beta chains from one sample sequenced in a study of blood T cell repertoires in COVID-19. Only in-frame clones appear in the TCRdb table, and some are missing; sequencing was by immunoSEQ multiplex PCR. This table holds 150,000 to 200,000 clones, around three quarters found once. The sequencing input was peripheral blood. These receptors were taken from a man aged 55 to 70 with active or convalescent COVID-19.

This clone has a handful of counts. The chain links TRBV7-2 to TRBJ2-1, with 9 positions matching TRBD1. In germline, CDR1 is SGHTA, CDR2 FQGNSA. This CDR3 is 14 amino acids long. V dropped 6 bases and J dropped 6; count of bases not matched to a gene: 6. In DNA form, the CDR3 reads TGTGCCAGCAGGACCGGGACAGGGATCAATGAGCAGTTCTTC. Its protein is CASRTGTGINEQFF. Full variable domain (missing parts from reference TRBV7-2 and TRBJ2-1): GAGVSQSPSNKVTEKGKDVELRCDPISGHTALYWYRQSLGQGLEFLIYFQGNSAPDKSGLPSDRFSAERTGGSVSTLTIQRTQQEDSAVYLCASRTGTGINEQFFGPGTRLTVL.

This chain joins TRBV28 and TRBJ2-7; 8 nucleotides agree with TRBD1. J gave up 4 bases and V 6 bases, and 11 bases lay outside the gene matches. Germline values: CDR1 MDHEN, CDR2 SYDVKM. This CDR3 spans 15 amino acids. The CDR3: CASSPDRVEGYEQYF. The CDR3 DNA sequence: TGTGCCAGCAGCCCGGACAGGGTAGAAGGGTACGAGCAGTACTTC. The variable domain in full, with the rest retrieved from reference TRBV28 and TRBJ2-7, is DVKVTQSSRYLVKRTGEKVFLECVQDMDHENMFWYRQDPGLGLRLIYFSYDVKMKEKGDIPEGYSVSREKKERFSLILESASTNQTSMYLCASSPDRVEGYEQYFGPGTRLTVT.

This clone was recorded at least ten times. The V gene is TRBV3-1 (or the pseudogene TRBV3-2), the J gene TRBJ2-5; no clear D gene. The V end lost 2 bases, the J end lost 3 bases, and 10 bases lay between the germline ends. CDR1 and CDR2 (germline): LGHDT, YNNKEL (reference sequence). This CDR3 is built from 14 residues. CDR3: CASSQSPSEETQYF. CDR3 DNA: TGTGCCAGCAGCCAATCTCCCTCAGAAGAGACCCAGTACTTC.

The V call is TRBV16, the J call TRBJ1-2; no clear D gene. The CDR3 runs 13 residues. Trimming left V 0 bases short and J 8 bases short, with 10 bases between. Germline loops: CDR1 KGHSY, CDR2 FQNENV. The CDR3 DNA sequence: TGTGCCAGCAGCCAATCACCGTGGGCGGGCTACACCTTC. Its protein is CASSQSPWAGYTF.

The table lists this clone with a count of one. The chain has TRBV2 and TRBJ2-1; 7 bases are a match to TRBD1. CDR1 is SNHLY and CDR2 is FYNNEI in the germline V gene. The CDR3 spans 13 residues. Trimming removed 5 bases from V and 5 bases from J; junction bases left unmatched: 3. The DNA for the CDR3 is TGTGCCAGCAGTATCGACAGGGACAATGAGCAGTTCTTC. It is translated as CASSIDRDNEQFF.

The chain has TRBV28 and TRBJ2-3, with a tentative D call TRBD2 (6 bases). The CDR3 spans 13 residues. Trimming pared 4 bases from V and 2 bases from J, leaving 7 bases between. Germline values: CDR1 MDHEN, CDR2 SYDVKM. The CDR3 protein is CASSSGVTDTQYF. The CDR3 region has the DNA TGTGCCAGCAGTTCGGGGGTCACAGATACGCAGTATTTT.

The CDR3 protein is CASSAFRDRGYNEQFF. In nucleotides, the CDR3 is TGTGCCAGTAGTGCCTTCCGGGACAGGGGCTACAATGAGCAGTTCTTC. V is TRBV19 and J is TRBJ2-1, with 10 bases fitting TRBD1. In germline, CDR1 is LNHDA, CDR2 SQIVND (reference sequence). The J segment lost 3 bases and the V segment lost 5 bases, leaving 7 bases of the junction unmatched. The CDR3 runs 16 residues.

This chain connects TRBV5-6 to TRBJ2-1; D is perhaps TRBD2 (5 bases). This CDR3 region has 16 residues. V lost 1 base to trimming and J lost 2 bases, with 13 bases between them. CDR1 is SGHDT, CDR2 YYEEEE, per germline. CDR3 region: CASSLWASGAYNEQFF. CDR3 nucleotide sequence: TGTGCCAGCAGCTTGTGGGCGAGCGGAGCCTACAATGAGCAGTTCTTC.

The V and J genes are TRBV7-9 and TRBJ2-1; 7 nucleotides match TRBD1. The germline gives CDR1 SEHNR, CDR2 FQNEAQ (reference sequence). The CDR3 covers 15 residues. V shed 5 bases, J shed 2 bases, and the junction held 6 bases outside the gene matches. DNA of the CDR3: TGTGCCAGCAGCCGGGACAGTGGGACCTACAATGAGCAGTTCTTC. Encoded protein: CASSRDSGTYNEQFF.

The chain employs TRBV28 and TRBJ1-2; 7 nucleotides line up with TRBD1. Germline CDR1 reads MDHEN; CDR2 reads SYDVKM. After removal of 6 bases from V and 4 bases from J, the junction contained 5 bases not matched to a gene. CDR3 length: 13 amino acids. The CDR3 coding sequence is TGTGCCAGCAGCGTACAGGGGCTCTATGGCTACACCTTC. It yields the protein CASSVQGLYGYTF.

The chain joins TRBV13 to TRBJ2-7; maybe TRBD2 (5 bases). Trimming removed 3 bases from V and 7 bases from J, with 13 bases in between. The CDR3 runs 13 residues. Germline V lookup: CDR1 PRHDT, CDR2 FYEKMQ (reference sequence). CDR3 region: CASSFTRVGEQYF. The DNA of the CDR3 is TGTGCCAGCAGCTTCACGCGGGTGGGGGAGCAGTACTTC.

V gene TRBV5-1 combines with J gene TRBJ2-5, with 16 bases that match TRBD2. This CDR3 comprises 18 residues. Germline V lookup: CDR1 SGHRS, CDR2 YFSETQ. V lost 0 bases to trimming and J lost 4 bases; unmatched junction nucleotides: 6. CDR3 bases: TGCGCCAGCAGCTTGGGACCGGGACTAGCGGGAGGGGGAGAGACCCAGTACTTC. This sequence encodes CASSLGPGLAGGGETQYF.

V and J are TRBV4-3 and TRBJ2-5; 10 bases match TRBD2. V lost 0 bases, J lost 7 bases, and 11 bases stayed unmatched. Germline values: CDR1 LGHNA, CDR2 YSLEER. This CDR3 spans 17 amino acids. CDR3 sequence (DNA): TGCGCCAGCAGCCAAGATCCGGGAGCGGGAGGGCCCGCGACCCAGTACTTC. It yields the protein CASSQDPGAGGPATQYF.

This chain connects TRBV13 to TRBJ1-5; TRBD1 matches at 7 bases. Per germline, CDR1 PRHDT and CDR2 FYEKMQ (reference sequence). Trimming cost V 5 bases and J 4 bases; bases outside gene matches: 11. The CDR3 contains 16 residues. Here the CDR3 DNA reads TGTGCCAGCAGCCGATTCACAGGGGCACCTAATCAGCCCCAGCATTTT. Translation gives CASSRFTGAPNQPQHF.

The rearrangement joins TRBV6-1 to TRBJ1-5; D gene uncertain. V dropped 2 bases and J dropped 0 bases, with 8 bases sitting between them. Germline CDR1 and CDR2: MNHNS and SASEGT. The length of the CDR3 is 15 residues. CDR3: CASSEYRGSNQPQHF. The CDR3 region has the DNA TGTGCCAGCAGTGAATATCGGGGTAGCAATCAGCCCCAGCATTTT.

This chain joins TRBV28 and TRBJ2-2; 7 bases match TRBD2. Germline V gene lookup returns CDR1 MDHEN and CDR2 SYDVKM. The CDR3 has 15 amino acids. After removal of 6 bases from V and 8 bases from J, the junction contained 12 bases not matched to a gene. CDR3: CASRSGTMGRGELFF. The CDR3 DNA reads as TGTGCCAGCAGATCCGGGACTATGGGGAGGGGGGAGCTGTTTTTT. Together with reference TRBV28 and TRBJ2-2, the CDR3 gives the full variable domain: DVKVTQSSRYLVKRTGEKVFLECVQDMDHENMFWYRQDPGLGLRLIYFSYDVKMKEKGDIPEGYSVSREKKERFSLILESASTNQTSMYLCASRSGTMGRGELFFGEGSRLTVL.

This clone was counted only a few times. The chain links TRBV19 to TRBJ1-5, with 9 nucleotides matching TRBD1. Germline lookup yields CDR1 LNHDA and CDR2 SQIVND (reference sequence). The CDR3 totals 13 residues. Trimming cost V 5 bases and J 7 bases; bases outside gene matches: 3. CDR3 bases: TGTGCCAGTAGTCCCACAGGGGGCCAGCCCCAGCATTTT. Translation: CASSPTGGQPQHF.

The V call is TRBV4-2, the J call TRBJ2-3, with D tentatively TRBD1 (5 bases). This CDR3 contains 14 residues. Germline-derived CDR1 and CDR2 are LGHNA and YNFKEQ. V lost 1 base and J 4 bases, leaving 9 bases between the germline ends. The CDR3 nucleotides read TGTGCCAGCAGCCAAGTGGGGCGAGCAGATACGCAGTATTTT. It is translated as CASSQVGRADTQYF.

The J gene is TRBJ1-5, the V gene TRBV5-6; 10 nucleotides align to TRBD1. The V gene's germline CDR1 is SGHDT and CDR2 YYEEEE. The ends lost 4 bases at V and 5 bases at J; junction bases unmatched: 6. This CDR3 is 15 amino acids long. CDR3 bases: TGTGCCAGCAGCGTGGGACAGGGGACTCATCAGCCCCAGCATTTT. Translating it yields CASSVGQGTHQPQHF. The full variable domain, with the rest looked up from reference TRBV5-6 and TRBJ1-5, is DAGVTQSPTHLIKTRGQQVTLRCSPKSGHDTVSWYQQALGQGPQFIFQYYEEEERQRGNFPDRFSGHQFPNYSSELNVNALLLGDSALYLCASSVGQGTHQPQHFGDGTRLSIL.

V usage is TRBV28 and J usage is TRBJ1-4, with 8 positions matching TRBD1. V shed 5 bases and J 8 bases; nucleotides not matched to a gene: 10. This CDR3 region has 15 residues. The germline gives CDR1 MDHEN, CDR2 SYDVKM. CDR3 bases: TGTGCCAGCAGTCCCTCGACAGGGGTGCAAGAAAAACTGTTTTTT. Translation gives CASSPSTGVQEKLFF. Full variable domain (rest looked up from reference TRBV28 and TRBJ1-4): DVKVTQSSRYLVKRTGEKVFLECVQDMDHENMFWYRQDPGLGLRLIYFSYDVKMKEKGDIPEGYSVSREKKERFSLILESASTNQTSMYLCASSPSTGVQEKLFFGSGTQLSVL.

CDR3 nucleotide sequence: TGTGCCAGCTCACCCTCAAGACTACCGGTGAATGAGCAGTACTTC. Encoded protein: CASSPSRLPVNEQYF. V gene TRBV18 combines with J gene TRBJ2-7; D is perhaps TRBD2 (5 bases). Germline assignment: CDR1 KGHSH and CDR2 LQKENI. V lost 3 bases and J lost 7, with 19 bases in between. This CDR3 has 15 amino acids. The variable domain in full, with the rest retrieved from reference TRBV18 and TRBJ2-7, is NAGVMQNPRHLVRRRGQEARLRCSPMKGHSHVYWYRQLPEEGLKFMVYLQKENIIDESGMPKERFSAEFPKEGPSILRIQQVVRGDSAAYFCASSPSRLPVNEQYFGPGTRLTVT.

The rearrangement joins TRBV3-1 (or the pseudogene TRBV3-2) to TRBJ2-7, with TRBD2 identical over 11 bases. The CDR3 contains 15 residues. CDR1 is LGHDT, CDR2 YNNKEL, per germline (reference sequence). The V gene end was trimmed by 4 bases and the J gene end by 4 bases; junction bases not matched to a gene: 6. CDR3 nucleotides: TGTGCCAGCAGCCTGGGGACTAGCGGCAAATACGAGCAGTACTTC. Protein product: CASSLGTSGKYEQYF.

The CDR3 is CASTPGQPNTEAFF. CDR3 in DNA: TGTGCCAGCACCCCCGGACAGCCGAACACTGAAGCTTTCTTT. The chain recombines TRBV6-2 or TRBV6-3 with TRBJ1-1, with a weak D call TRBD1 (6 bases). Germline assignment: CDR1 MNHEY and CDR2 SVGEGT. V was shortened by 7 bases and J by 1 base, with 13 bases between the two germline ends. The CDR3 is 14 amino acids.

The genes are TRBV11-1 and TRBJ2-3; 8 nucleotides agree with TRBD2. V lost 3 bases and J lost 0; bases outside the gene matches: 5. The CDR3 length is 16 residues. Germline V gives CDR1 SGHAT, CDR2 FQDESV (reference sequence). CDR3 sequence: CASSLTASGSTDTQYF. CDR3 DNA sequence: TGTGCCAGCAGCTTGACGGCTAGCGGGAGCACAGATACGCAGTATTTT.

This chain joins TRBV7-2 and TRBJ2-2, with 7 bases lining up with TRBD1. This CDR3 spans 15 amino acids. With 6 bases clipped from V and 7 bases from J, the junction kept 11 bases outside the gene matches. Per germline, CDR1 SGHTA and CDR2 FQGNSA. The CDR3 coding sequence is TGTGCCAGCAGTTCAACAGGGGAACCGGTCGGGGAGCTGTTTTTT. Translated: CASSSTGEPVGELFF.

The J gene is TRBJ2-7, the V gene TRBV6-2 or TRBV6-3, with 11 bases matching TRBD1. There are 16 residues in the CDR3. V shed 5 bases and J 6 bases; nucleotides not matched to a gene: 12. The V gene's germline CDR1 is MNHEY and CDR2 SVGEGT. The CDR3, as DNA: TGTGCCAGCAGTCGTCGGACAGGGGGCCCGTTGGGCGAGCAGTACTTC. Translated: CASSRRTGGPLGEQYF.

The rearrangement links TRBV5-4 to TRBJ2-7; 14 bases line up with TRBD2. This CDR3 comprises 17 residues. Germline trimming cut 1 base from V and 1 base from J; bases unmatched to any gene: 4. CDR1 is SGHNT and CDR2 is YYREEE in the germline V gene (reference sequence). The CDR3 DNA follows: TGTGCCAGCAGCTTGTTGGGACTAGCGGGAGCATCCTACGAGCAGTACTTC. Protein sequence: CASSLLGLAGASYEQYF.

The chain employs TRBV7-9 and TRBJ2-7; TRBD2 matches at 10 bases. V gave up 5 bases and J gave up 4 bases; unmatched junction bases: 14. CDR3 size: 17 residues. Germline-derived CDR1 and CDR2 are SEHNR and FQNEAQ (reference sequence). CDR3 amino acids: CASSPQGLASPRYEQYF. The CDR3 nucleotides are TGTGCCAGCAGCCCCCAGGGACTAGCGTCACCACGGTACGAGCAGTACTTC.

As concerns this clone: A read error may produce the germline difference seen at one junction end. The sample contains more than one DNA sequence encoding this CDR3. The V gene is TRBV11-2, the J gene TRBJ2-7, with 9 bases that match TRBD2. The V gene's germline CDR1 is SGHAT and CDR2 FQNNGV. The CDR3 has 15 residues. The CDR3 nucleotides are TGTGCCAGCAGTTTAGGACTAGCGCCTACCTACGAGCAGTACTTC. Its protein is CASSLGLAPTYEQYF.

The gene calls are TRBV30 and TRBJ2-1, with TRBD1 as a possible D gene (6 bases). Germline CDR1 GTSNPN, CDR2 SVGIG (reference sequence). V was pared by 4 bases and J by 4 bases, with 14 bases between. This CDR3 has 14 amino acids. This CDR3 reads CAWTRGLYYNEQFF. Written as DNA, the CDR3 is TGTGCCTGGACCAGGGGCCTCTATTACAATGAGCAGTTCTTC.

This clone appeared a single time. This chain links TRBV7-9 with TRBJ2-7; D may be TRBD2 (6 bases). V was pared by 1 base and J by 6 bases, with 19 bases between. This CDR3 contains 16 residues. In germline, CDR1 is SEHNR, CDR2 FQNEAQ (reference sequence). This CDR3 reads CASSLGSGLPGSEQYF. Here the CDR3 DNA reads TGTGCCAGCAGCTTAGGGTCGGGACTGCCGGGTTCCGAGCAGTACTTC.

The chain uses TRBV4-3 and TRBJ2-7, with TRBD1 identical over 8 bases. V dropped 9 bases and J dropped 6; count of bases not matched to a gene: 4. This CDR3 spans 11 amino acids. The germline V gene has CDR1 LGHNA and CDR2 YSLEER. The CDR3 loop is CASGQGAEQYF. CDR3 sequence (DNA): TGCGCCAGTGGGCAGGGGGCCGAGCAGTACTTC.